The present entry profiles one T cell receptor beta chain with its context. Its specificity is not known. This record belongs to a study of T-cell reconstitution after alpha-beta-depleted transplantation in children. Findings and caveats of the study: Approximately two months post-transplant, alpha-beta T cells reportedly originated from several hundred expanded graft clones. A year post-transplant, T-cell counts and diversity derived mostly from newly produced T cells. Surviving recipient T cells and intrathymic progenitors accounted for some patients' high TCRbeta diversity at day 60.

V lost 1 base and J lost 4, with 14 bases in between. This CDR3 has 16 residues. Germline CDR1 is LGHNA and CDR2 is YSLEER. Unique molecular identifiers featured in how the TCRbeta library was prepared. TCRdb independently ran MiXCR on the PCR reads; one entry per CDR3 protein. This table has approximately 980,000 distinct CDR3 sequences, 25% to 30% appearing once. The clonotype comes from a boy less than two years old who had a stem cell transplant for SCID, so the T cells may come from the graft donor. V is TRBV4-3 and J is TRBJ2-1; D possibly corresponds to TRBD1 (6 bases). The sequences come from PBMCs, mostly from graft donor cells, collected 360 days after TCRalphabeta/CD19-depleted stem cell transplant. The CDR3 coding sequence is TGCGCCAGCAGCCAAGTCGAAGGCAGGGGTTACAATGAGCAGTTCTTC. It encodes CASSQVEGRGYNEQFF.